This TCR beta chain was recorded in a study of PD-1 blockade in classical Hodgkin lymphoma. Study conclusions and caveats: Partial responders and progressors had significantly lower baseline TCR diversity.

Autologous stem cell transplantation was followed by relapse in every patient, and brentuximab vedotin exposure varied. Turning to this clone: The antigen is not known.

Method: immunoSEQ multiplex PCR; TCRdb's copy keeps in-frame clones and lacks some. The sample shows approximately 84,000 clones, around 90% of them seen only once. V shed 0 bases and J shed 0 bases, with 12 bases lying between them. This CDR3 region has 17 residues. Germline loops: CDR1 SEHNR, CDR2 FQNEAQ (reference sequence). Here the sequenced sample was peripheral blood mononuclear cells (PBMCs), taken at baseline. The clonotype was recovered from a human donor with classical Hodgkin lymphoma. The rearrangement joins TRBV7-9 to TRBJ2-1; D remains unclear. CDR3 region: CASSLALAAFSYNEQFF. The CDR3 nucleotides are TGTGCCAGCAGCTTAGCCCTGGCGGCATTCTCCTACAATGAGCAGTTCTTC. Filled out from reference TRBV7-9 and TRBJ2-1, the complete variable domain reads DTGVSQNPRHKITKRGQNVTFRCDPISEHNRLYWYRQTLGQGPEFLTYFQNEAQLEKSRLLSDRFSAERPKGSFSTLEIQRTEQGDSAMYLCASSLALAAFSYNEQFFGPGTRLTVL.